Sequencing of this TCR beta chain was carried out in a study of memory CD4+ T cells and cytomegalovirus serostatus. Looking at the study overall: Healthy Belgian adult donors included nine or ten CMV-positive and approximately 25 CMV-negative people. General observations from the study: Each of approximately 70 CMV-associated TCRbeta sequences occurred in one to five individuals.

The assay was immunoSEQ multiplex PCR, and TCRdb's table has in-frame clones only and misses some. The sample includes approximately 60,000 clones, 81% of them seen just once. The sort gate was single viable CD3+CD4+CD8-CD45RO+ cells for memory CD4+ T cells. CMV serostatus came from serum IgG against pp150, pp28, p38, p52. This clone appeared a single time. Antigen unknown. This clonotype originated in an adult in good health and CMV-seronegative. Sequenced material: memory CD4+ T cells from blood.

The CDR3 loop is CASSPGQQRNQPQHF. Here the CDR3 DNA reads TGTGCCAGCAGTCCGGGTCAGCAGCGGAATCAGCCCCAGCATTTT. This rearrangement joins TRBV28 to TRBJ1-5; D remains ambiguous. The CDR3 has 15 residues. Germline V gene data show CDR1 as MDHEN and CDR2 as SYDVKM. V was cut by 5 bases and J by 4 bases, with 15 bases left in between.